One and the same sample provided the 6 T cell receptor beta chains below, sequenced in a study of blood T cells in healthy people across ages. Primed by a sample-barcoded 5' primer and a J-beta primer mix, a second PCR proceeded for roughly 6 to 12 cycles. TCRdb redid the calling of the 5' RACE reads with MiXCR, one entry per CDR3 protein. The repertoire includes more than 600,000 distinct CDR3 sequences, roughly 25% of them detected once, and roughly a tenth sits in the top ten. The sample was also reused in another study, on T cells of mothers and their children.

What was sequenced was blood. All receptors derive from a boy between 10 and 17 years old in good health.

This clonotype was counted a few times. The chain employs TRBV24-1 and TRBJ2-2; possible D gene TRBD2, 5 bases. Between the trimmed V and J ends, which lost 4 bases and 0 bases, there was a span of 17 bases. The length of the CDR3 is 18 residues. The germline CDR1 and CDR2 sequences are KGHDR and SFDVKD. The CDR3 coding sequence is TGTGCCACCAGTGACAACCGGGAACGGATCGCGAACACCGGGGAGCTGTTTTTT. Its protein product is CATSDNRERIANTGELFF.

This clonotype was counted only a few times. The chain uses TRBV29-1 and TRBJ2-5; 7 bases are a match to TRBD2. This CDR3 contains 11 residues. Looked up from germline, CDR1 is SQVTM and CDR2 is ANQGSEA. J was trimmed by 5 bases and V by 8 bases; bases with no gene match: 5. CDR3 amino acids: CSSREVETQYF. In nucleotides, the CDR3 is TGCAGCTCTCGGGAGGTGGAGACCCAGTACTTC.

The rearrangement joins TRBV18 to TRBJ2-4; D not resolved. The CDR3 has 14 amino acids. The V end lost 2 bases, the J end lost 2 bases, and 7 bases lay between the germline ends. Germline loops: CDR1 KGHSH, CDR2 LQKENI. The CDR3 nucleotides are TGTGCCAGCTCACCAAGGGTTTCCAAAAACATTCAGTACTTC. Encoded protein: CASSPRVSKNIQYF.

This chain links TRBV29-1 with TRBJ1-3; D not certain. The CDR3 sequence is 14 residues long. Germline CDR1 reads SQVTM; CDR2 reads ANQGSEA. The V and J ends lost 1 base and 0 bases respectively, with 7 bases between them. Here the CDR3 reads CSVEGRNSGNTIYF. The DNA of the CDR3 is TGCAGCGTTGAAGGGCGCAACTCTGGAAACACCATATATTTT.

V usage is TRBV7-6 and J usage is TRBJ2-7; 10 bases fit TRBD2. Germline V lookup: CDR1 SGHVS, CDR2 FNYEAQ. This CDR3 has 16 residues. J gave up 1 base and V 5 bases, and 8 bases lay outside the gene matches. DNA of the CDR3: TGTGCCAGCAGCGCCGATCTAGCGGGAGCTTCCTACGAGCAGTACTTC. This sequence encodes CASSADLAGASYEQYF.

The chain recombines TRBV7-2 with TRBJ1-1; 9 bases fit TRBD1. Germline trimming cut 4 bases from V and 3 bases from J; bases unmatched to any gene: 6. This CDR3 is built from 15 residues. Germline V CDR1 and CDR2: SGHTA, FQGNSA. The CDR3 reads CASSWGQGGDTEAFF. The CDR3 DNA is TGTGCCAGCAGCTGGGGACAGGGAGGGGACACTGAAGCTTTCTTT.